This T cell receptor (beta chain) was obtained from a study of T-cell memory formation after mild COVID-19. Study-level background: There were largely donor-specific TCR clusters.

A 5'RACE reaction primed in the constant segment made cDNA libraries of TCR alpha and TCR beta, and these carried sample barcodes and UMIs. TCRdb used MiXCR to reprocess the 5' RACE reads, holding one entry per CDR3 protein. The repertoire consists of over 400,000 distinct CDR3 sequences, with about 22% occurring once and the leading ten covering roughly 13%. There are a few counts of this clonotype. The antigen remains unidentified. Points from the study as a whole: Clones that contracted from day 15 to 85 were balanced CD4/CD8, while later expanders leaned CD4+.

V lost 0 bases and J lost 9; bases outside the gene matches: 16. This CDR3 has 18 amino acids. The germline gives CDR1 SGHKS, CDR2 YYEKEE (reference sequence). Sequenced input: PBMCs or a T cell subset sorted from them (not recorded which). This TCR was sampled from an adult woman who had mild COVID-19 (a few samples of this study predate the infection). Cell type and time point are not known. The rearrangement joins TRBV5-5 to TRBJ2-1, with TRBD2 matching over 9 bases. The CDR3 coding sequence is TGTGCCAGCAGCTTGGCCGAGTTCATAGCGGGAGTTATGGGTGAGCAGTTCTTC. It is translated as CASSLAEFIAGVMGEQFF.